A single sample is the source of the 11 T cell receptor beta chains below, sequenced in a study of regulatory T cells in long-lasting Graves disease. iRepertoire HTBI primers and Arm-PCR of CDR3 regions built TCR beta libraries. MiXCR, applied by TCRdb to the multiplex PCR reads, yields one record per CDR3 protein. Here the sample spans roughly 400,000 distinct CDR3 sequences, less than 25% being singletons. The time point here: persistent/refractory GD, antithyroid drugs over 5 years with positive TRAb. Isolated PBMC RNA provided the starting material for the TCR library. Source: peripheral blood mononuclear cells (PBMCs), taken when the disease was refractory, from a patient treated with antithyroid drugs. These receptors were obtained from a female donor with Graves disease.

This clonotype was seen many times. The chain uses TRBV20-1 and TRBJ2-5; 10 bases agree with TRBD2. The length of the CDR3 is 15 residues. Germline trimming cut 3 bases from V and 3 bases from J; bases unmatched to any gene: 7. From germline, CDR1 is DFQATT and CDR2 SNEGSKA (reference sequence). The CDR3 here is CSASKLAGAEETQYF. The CDR3 DNA sequence: TGCAGTGCTAGTAAGCTAGCGGGAGCAGAAGAGACCCAGTACTTC.

DNA of the CDR3: TGTGCCAGCAGTTTCTTTGCGGGACAGTACTCTGGAAACACCATATATTTT. Protein: CASSFFAGQYSGNTIYF. The J gene is TRBJ1-3, the V gene TRBV9; TRBD1 matches at 7 bases. V was clipped by 5 bases and J by 0 bases; unmatched bases: 11. This CDR3 spans 17 amino acids. In germline, CDR1 is SGDLS, CDR2 YYNGEE.

Only a few counts were recorded for this clonotype. The chain has TRBV24-1 and TRBJ2-1; TRBD1 or TRBD2 may be the D gene (5 bases each). V shed 3 bases and J shed 12 bases, with 14 bases lying between them. There are 13 residues in the CDR3. CDR1 is KGHDR and CDR2 is SFDVKD in the germline V gene. Here the CDR3 DNA reads TGTGCCACCAGTGATCCGGGACGAATGGGGCAGTTCTTC. This translates into CATSDPGRMGQFF.

A few counts support this clonotype. This chain uses TRBV6-1 with TRBJ2-2, with 8 bases fitting TRBD1. Germline trimming cut 6 bases from V and 4 bases from J; bases unmatched to any gene: 10. Germline lookup yields CDR1 MNHNS and CDR2 SASEGT. CDR3 length equals 16 residues. The DNA for the CDR3 is TGTGCCAGCAGGAAAAGACAGGGGATGGGCACCGGGGAGCTGTTTTTT. The encoded protein is CASRKRQGMGTGELFF.

The chain joins TRBV20-1 to TRBJ1-2, with TRBD1 matching over 8 bases. V lost 7 bases, J lost 8 bases, and 9 bases stayed unmatched. CDR1 and CDR2 (germline): DFQATT, SNEGSKA (reference sequence). This CDR3 has 12 amino acids. The CDR3 is CSVERTGFGYTF. In DNA, the CDR3 is TGCAGTGTAGAACGGACAGGGTTCGGCTACACCTTC.

This clonotype was seen many times. The gene calls are TRBV2 and TRBJ2-7; 10 bases are shared with TRBD1. The CDR3 runs to 15 residues. Per the germline V gene, CDR1 is SNHLY and CDR2 is FYNNEI. V lost 8 bases and J lost 3; bases outside the gene matches: 10. CDR3 nucleotide sequence: TGTGCCAGCTTGAGACGGACAGGGGGGAACTACGAGCAGTACTTC. It specifies CASLRRTGGNYEQYF.

Worth noting for this clonotype: A read error may explain this, as a much larger clone is one base away. This is likely a read error, given that the CDR3 carries no conserved phenylalanine or tryptophan at its end. This chain joins TRBV6-9 and TRBJ1-1, with a possible D match to TRBD1 (5 bases). Germline values: CDR1 MNHGY, CDR2 SVAAGI. V was shortened by 3 bases and J by 5 bases, with 13 bases between the two germline ends. This CDR3 has 14 amino acids. DNA for the CDR3: TGTGCCAGCAGTTACTCCGGGACGCTAACTGAAGCTTTCCTT. Translating gives CASSYSGTLTEAFL.

This clonotype turned up a few times. CDR3 in DNA: TGTGCCAGTAGTTCGACAGGGATGACTGAAGCTTTCTTT. Translation gives CASSSTGMTEAFF. The chain has TRBV19 and TRBJ1-1; the match to TRBD1 covers 7 bases. Germline V gene data show CDR1 as LNHDA and CDR2 as SQIVND (reference sequence). The length of the CDR3 is 13 residues. V lost 5 bases and J lost 5; bases outside the gene matches: 5.

This clonotype came up a few times. This chain joins TRBV7-2 and TRBJ2-7; D could derive from TRBD1 or TRBD2 (5 bases each). Trimming left V 0 bases short and J 2 bases short, with 17 bases between. The CDR3 covers 17 residues. From germline, CDR1 is SGHTA and CDR2 FQGNSA. CDR3 coding DNA: TGTGCCAGCAGCTTAGCGGGGGTTTGGTCCGGGGCCTACGAGCAGTACTTC. The encoded protein is CASSLAGVWSGAYEQYF. The full variable domain, with the rest looked up from reference TRBV7-2 and TRBJ2-7, is GAGVSQSPSNKVTEKGKDVELRCDPISGHTALYWYRQSLGQGLEFLIYFQGNSAPDKSGLPSDRFSAERTGGSVSTLTIQRTQQEDSAVYLCASSLAGVWSGAYEQYFGPGTRLTVT.

This clonotype was detected many times. The V and J genes are TRBV12-3 or TRBV12-4 and TRBJ1-6; 7 bases are a match to TRBD1. The ends lost 6 bases at V and 5 bases at J; junction bases unmatched: 10. The CDR3 runs 16 residues. The CDR3 is CASSRGSTGNNSPLHF. CDR3 nucleotides: TGTGCCAGCAGCCGAGGATCGACAGGGAATAATTCACCCCTCCACTTT.

CDR3 amino acids: CSVDPTGLPNTEAFF. CDR3 nucleotide sequence: TGCAGCGTTGACCCTACAGGATTACCGAACACTGAAGCTTTCTTT. The chain carries TRBV29-1 and TRBJ1-1; D perhaps matches TRBD1 (5 bases). This CDR3 has 15 amino acids. V was shortened by 3 bases and J by 1 base, with 15 bases between the two germline ends. Germline lookup yields CDR1 SQVTM and CDR2 ANQGSEA.